Below, 20 T cell receptor beta chains from the same sample are listed, as sequenced in a study of shared clonotypes between healthy human individuals. The repertoire was sequenced with immunoSEQ multiplex PCR; TCRdb's copy has only in-frame clones and lacks some. This sample yields about 2.4 million clones, of which roughly 93% are seen a single time; roughly 0.36% belongs to the top ten. Sequenced: naive CD4+ T cells from PBMCs. Subset of the sample: CD45RA+ positively selected. The receptor source for this set is a man aged 18 to 29 in good health. Some clones in this sample may be carry-over from other donors' samples.

Worth noting for this clone: The sample carries other DNA sequences with the same CDR3. V usage is TRBV28 and J usage is TRBJ1-4; D ambiguous. The germline V gene encodes CDR1 MDHEN and CDR2 SYDVKM. CDR3 size: 12 residues. V shed 4 bases and J shed 5 bases, with 5 bases lying between them. CDR3 coding DNA: TGTGCCAGCAGTTCCCACAATGAAAAACTGTTTTTT. The encoded protein is CASSSHNEKLFF.

This clone occurred once. This chain uses TRBV7-2 with TRBJ1-4; the match to TRBD1 covers 8 bases. This CDR3 is built from 14 residues. V lost 4 bases, J lost 4 bases, and 2 bases stayed unmatched. Germline CDR1 SGHTA, CDR2 FQGNSA. CDR3 DNA: TGTGCCAGCAGCTGGGACAGGTTTAATGAAAAACTGTTTTTT. It specifies CASSWDRFNEKLFF.

Only one count was recorded for this clone. The chain uses TRBV28 and TRBJ2-2; D is ambiguous. CDR1 MDHEN and CDR2 SYDVKM come from the germline V gene. The CDR3 sequence is 15 residues long. V lost 7 bases to trimming and J lost 4 bases, with 16 bases between them. The CDR3 protein is CASKPIDRSTGELFF. The CDR3 coding sequence is TGTGCCAGCAAGCCAATTGATAGGAGCACCGGGGAGCTGTTTTTT.

The chain recombines TRBV11-2 with TRBJ2-2; D gene unclear. The CDR3 has 12 residues. V gave up 2 bases and J gave up 5 bases, with 3 bases separating them. Germline V gene data show CDR1 as SGHAT and CDR2 as FQNNGV. CDR3 loop: CASSLKTGELFF. CDR3 DNA sequence: TGTGCCAGCAGCTTAAAGACCGGGGAGCTGTTTTTT.

This rearrangement joins TRBV18 to TRBJ2-5; tentative D call: TRBD1 (6 bases). Germline V gene data show CDR1 as KGHSH and CDR2 as LQKENI. V was trimmed by 6 bases and J by 5 bases, leaving 22 bases between them. The CDR3 has 16 residues. CDR3 in amino acids: CASSRTVQSLGETQYF. The CDR3 nucleotides are TGTGCCAGCTCCCGGACAGTTCAGTCCCTCGGGGAGACCCAGTACTTC.

About this clone itself: Other DNA sequences within the sample encode an identical CDR3. The chain uses TRBV7-2 and TRBJ1-5; no definite D call. The germline V gene has CDR1 SGHTA and CDR2 FQGNSA. The CDR3 length is 12 residues. V shed 1 base and J shed 6 bases, with 4 bases lying between them. In DNA form, the CDR3 reads TGTGCCAGCAGCTTAGATGGTCAGCCCCAGCATTTT. Protein: CASSLDGQPQHF.

This chain joins TRBV6-5 and TRBJ2-7; D may be TRBD1 (5 bases). Deletions cut 6 bases from V and 4 bases from J, with 13 bases between. The germline gives CDR1 MNHEY, CDR2 SVGAGI. The CDR3 runs 13 residues. CDR3 loop: CASSPPRAYEQYF. The CDR3 region has the DNA TGTGCCAGCAGCCCACCCAGGGCTTACGAGCAGTACTTC.

This clone was seen only once. This chain connects TRBV5-1 to TRBJ2-5; TRBD2 aligns across 9 bases. Germline CDR1 and CDR2: SGHRS and YFSETQ. The length of the CDR3 is 16 residues. With 3 bases clipped from V and 0 bases from J, the junction kept 6 bases outside the gene matches. The CDR3 here is CASSWGTSSYQETQYF. In nucleotides, the CDR3 is TGCGCCAGCAGCTGGGGGACTAGCAGCTACCAAGAGACCCAGTACTTC.

Note on this clone: Other DNA sequences in this sample translate to the same CDR3. The J gene is TRBJ2-6, the V gene TRBV6-1, with D uncertain. CDR1 MNHNS and CDR2 SASEGT come from the germline V gene. The length of the CDR3 is 15 residues. With 1 base removed from V and 4 bases from J, the gap between germline ends came to 8 bases. The CDR3 DNA reads TGTGCCAGCAGTGAAGGTAGGGCCGGGGCCAACGTCCTGACTTTC. Translating gives CASSEGRAGANVLTF.

Comments on this clone: A read error may account for a junction end that differs from germline. The genes are TRBV6-6 and TRBJ1-1, with D possibly TRBD1 on 5 matching bases. CDR3 size: 15 residues. Looked up from germline, CDR1 is MNHNY and CDR2 is SVGAGI (reference sequence). The CDR3 spells CAISGAGGPGTEAFF. CDR3 nucleotide sequence: TGTGCCATCAGTGGGGCCGGGGGACCGGGCACTGAAGCTTTCTTT.

The J gene is TRBJ2-3, the V gene TRBV28; D gene unclear. The CDR3 totals 13 residues. V dropped 6 bases and J dropped 7 bases, with 14 bases sitting between them. The V gene's germline CDR1 is MDHEN and CDR2 SYDVKM. The CDR3 DNA is TGTGCCAGCAGACCGGGTCCCGCCTATACGCAGTATTTT. It encodes CASRPGPAYTQYF.

This chain links TRBV4-3 with TRBJ2-7; D remains unclear. Germline loops: CDR1 LGHNA, CDR2 YSLEER. The CDR3 is made up of 16 amino acids. V shed 0 bases and J shed 2 bases, with 14 bases lying between them. The CDR3 here is CASSQDYSPATYEQYF. CDR3 sequence (DNA): TGCGCCAGCAGCCAAGATTATTCACCAGCAACCTACGAGCAGTACTTC.

The rearrangement joins TRBV6-1 to TRBJ1-3; D uncertain. The CDR3 contains 17 residues. In germline, CDR1 is MNHNS, CDR2 SASEGT. Trimming removed 2 bases at V and 0 bases at J, with 14 bases between. The CDR3 coding sequence is TGTGCCAGCAGTGAACATATCACGGACTTCTCTGGAAACACCATATATTTT. Protein: CASSEHITDFSGNTIYF.

This rearrangement joins TRBV19 to TRBJ2-2; 11 bases align to TRBD1. Trimming at V came to 5 bases and at J to 7 bases, leaving 6 bases not matched to a gene. The germline CDR1 and CDR2 sequences are LNHDA and SQIVND (reference sequence). The CDR3 loop spans 15 amino acids. The CDR3 nucleotides are TGTGCCAGTAGTTTTTGGACAGGGGGCGGCGGGGAGCTGTTTTTT. This gives the protein CASSFWTGGGGELFF.

The J gene is TRBJ2-3, the V gene TRBV7-8, with 9 bases matching TRBD2. J was trimmed by 2 bases and V by 5 bases; bases with no gene match: 5. Germline V gene data show CDR1 as SGHVS and CDR2 as FQNEAQ. This CDR3 is 15 amino acids long. The CDR3 sequence: CASSPAGGPTDTQYF. The CDR3 DNA sequence: TGTGCCAGCAGCCCAGCGGGAGGTCCCACAGATACGCAGTATTTT.

This clone was seen only a few times. The chain carries TRBV29-1 and TRBJ2-2; the match to TRBD1 covers 9 bases. The CDR3 has 15 amino acids. After removal of 3 bases from V and 3 bases from J, the junction contained 5 bases not matched to a gene. The germline V gene encodes CDR1 SQVTM and CDR2 ANQGSEA. CDR3 region: CSVDRGQGDTGELFF. CDR3 nucleotides: TGCAGCGTTGATAGGGGACAGGGTGACACCGGGGAGCTGTTTTTT.

This chain joins TRBV14 and TRBJ2-7, with 8 bases that match TRBD1. CDR3 length: 16 residues. Losses at the gene ends were 3 bases for V and 3 bases for J; bases not matched to a gene: 10. Germline CDR1 and CDR2: SGHDN and FVKESK. The CDR3 DNA follows: TGTGCCAGCAGCCAGGACAGGGAAACCACAAACTACGAGCAGTACTTC. Translating it yields CASSQDRETTNYEQYF. Filled out from reference TRBV14 and TRBJ2-7, the complete variable domain reads EAGVTQFPSHSVIEKGQTVTLRCDPISGHDNLYWYRRVMGKEIKFLLHFVKESKQDESGMPNNRFLAERTGGTYSTLKVQPAELEDSGVYFCASSQDRETTNYEQYFGPGTRLTVT.

The chain is built from TRBV30 and TRBJ1-2; D is possibly TRBD1 (5 bases). With 0 bases removed from V and 4 bases from J, the gap between germline ends came to 12 bases. Looked up from germline, CDR1 is GTSNPN and CDR2 is SVGIG (reference sequence). The CDR3 consists of 14 residues. In nucleotides, the CDR3 is TGTGCCTGGAGTGTACAGGCAGCGCTCTATGGCTACACCTTC. This gives the protein CAWSVQAALYGYTF.

V is TRBV7-9 and J is TRBJ2-1; TRBD2 aligns across 7 bases. Germline V lookup: CDR1 SEHNR, CDR2 FQNEAQ (reference sequence). The CDR3 spans 13 residues. V lost 3 bases, J lost 9 bases, and 5 bases stayed unmatched. The CDR3 here is CASSLTRETEQFF. CDR3 nucleotide sequence: TGTGCCAGCAGCTTGACGCGGGAGACTGAGCAGTTCTTC.

V and J are TRBV18 and TRBJ2-2, with a tentative D call TRBD2 (5 bases). The CDR3 sequence is 16 residues long. CDR1 is KGHSH and CDR2 is LQKENI in the germline V gene. V was trimmed by 0 bases and J by 2 bases, leaving 10 bases between them. In nucleotides, the CDR3 is TGTGCCAGCTCACCACCTCTAGCCCTAAACACCGGGGAGCTGTTTTTT. Translation gives CASSPPLALNTGELFF.